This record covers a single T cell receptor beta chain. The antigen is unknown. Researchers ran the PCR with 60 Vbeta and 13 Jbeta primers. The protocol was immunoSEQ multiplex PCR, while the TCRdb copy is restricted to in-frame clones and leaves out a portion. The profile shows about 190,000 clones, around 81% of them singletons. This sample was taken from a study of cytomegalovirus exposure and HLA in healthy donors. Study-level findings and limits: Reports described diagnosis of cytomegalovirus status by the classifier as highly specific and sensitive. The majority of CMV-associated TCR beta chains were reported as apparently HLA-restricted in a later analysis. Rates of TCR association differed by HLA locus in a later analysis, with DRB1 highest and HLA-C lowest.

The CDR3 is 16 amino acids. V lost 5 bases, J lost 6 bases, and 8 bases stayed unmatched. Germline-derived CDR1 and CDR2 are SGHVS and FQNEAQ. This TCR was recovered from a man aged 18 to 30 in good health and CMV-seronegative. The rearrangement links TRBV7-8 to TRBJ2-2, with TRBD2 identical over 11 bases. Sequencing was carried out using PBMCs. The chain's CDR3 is CASSARLAGQAGELFF. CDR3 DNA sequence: TGTGCCAGCAGCGCAAGACTAGCGGGACAGGCCGGGGAGCTGTTTTTT.